The TCR beta chain under discussion was sequenced for a study of T-cell memory formation after mild COVID-19. As for the study in general: TCR clusters were mostly confined to one donor each.

One entry per CDR3 protein results from TCRdb running MiXCR on the 5' RACE reads. The sample has around 320,000 distinct CDR3 sequences, 25% to 30% seen once. This clonotype has a handful of counts. Germline V gene sequence: CDR1 SGDLS, CDR2 YYNGEE. Trimming stripped 0 bases from V and 1 base from J, with 7 bases between. The CDR3 has 14 amino acids. The rearrangement joins TRBV9 to TRBJ2-5; TRBD2 is a possible D gene (6 bases). Sequencing used PBMCs or a T cell subset sorted from them (not recorded which). This sequence was found in an adult woman who had mild COVID-19 (a few samples of this study predate the infection). Cell type and time point are not known. The CDR3 DNA reads as TGTGCCAGCAGCGTAGTGGGGGGCCAAGAGACCCAGTACTTC. The encoded protein is CASSVVGGQETQYF. Full variable domain (outside the CDR3, taken from reference TRBV9 and TRBJ2-5): DSGVTQTPKHLITATGQRVTLRCSPRSGDLSVYWYQQSLDQGLQFLIQYYNGEERAKGNILERFSAQQFPDLHSELNLSSLELGDSALYFCASSVVGGQETQYFGPGTRLLVL.